These T cell receptor beta chains were read from a single sample in a study of cytomegalovirus exposure and HLA in healthy donors. Produced via immunoSEQ multiplex PCR; TCRdb's table is partial and in-frame only. The sample has roughly 180,000 clones; more than 75% are singletons. Sequencing was carried out using PBMCs. Every receptor here comes from a man aged 18 to 35 in good health and CMV-seropositive. Both conserved end residues are trimmed from each CDR3. The order of the fields is J gene, clone size, V gene, CDR3 protein. Not every row has a clone size; where given, it reads once, few, many or a size class.

TRBJ2-3 | NA | TRBV9 | ASSVAGGRVTDTQY
TRBJ2-3 | once | TRBV7-2 | ASSRGGQGSDTQY
TRBJ2-7 | NA | TRBV6-4 | ASSALAGRSTTEQY
TRBJ1-2 | NA | TRBV7-2 | ASSPQGAGYGYT
TRBJ1-2 | NA | TRBV11-2 | ASSLASGRYGYT
TRBJ1-2 | NA | TRBV7-3 | ASSLGQGNGYT
TRBJ2-7 | NA | TRBV19 | ASSSPAGAGEQY
TRBJ2-7 | NA | TRBV7-9 | ASSLAGAGYEQY
TRBJ2-2 | NA | TRBV27 | ASSLIRSGELF
TRBJ1-2 | NA | TRBV27 | ASSLSWRGGEGYT
TRBJ1-2 | NA | TRBV7-2 | ASSPVRGGYT
TRBJ2-1 | NA | TRBV11-2 | ASSTRTVNEQF
TRBJ2-1 | NA | TRBV6-4 | ASSDLATSGRLNEQF
TRBJ2-1 | NA | TRBV11-2 | ASSLDSGRGNEQF
TRBJ2-1 | NA | TRBV5-6 | ASSLYGDNEQF
TRBJ1-4 | NA | TRBV27 | ASSNRNEKLF
TRBJ2-7 | NA | TRBV6-1 | ASSAPRLADVGYEQY
TRBJ2-3 | NA | TRBV25-1 | ASSRYLDTQY
TRBJ2-5 | once | TRBV14 | ASSQDVPRYETQY
TRBJ2-3 | NA | TRBV5-1 | ATKLPSTDTQY